A selection of T cell receptor beta chains follows, all from one sample in a study of blood T cell repertoires in COVID-19. Only in-frame clones appear in the TCRdb table, and some are missing; sequencing was by immunoSEQ multiplex PCR. This sample has about 230,000 clones, with about nine tenths found just once. Sequencing was carried out using PBMCs or T cells enriched from blood (not recorded which). The receptors were gathered from a woman in her twenties or thirties with acute COVID-19. The CDR3 runs from the conserved cysteine through the conserved F or W. A D gene is named only where the DNA matches it firmly. Expanded clones get a size class; other rows say once, few or many, or leave the size out.

CDR3 protein: CASSPRDRDEQFF
CDR3 DNA: TGTGCCAGCAGCCCCCGGGACAGGGACGAGCAGTTCTTC
V gene: TRBV13
J gene: TRBJ2-1
clone size: -
D gene: TRBD1

CDR3 protein: CASTKPRTSGSGNTIYF
CDR3 DNA: TGTGCCAGCACAAAGCCGCGAACCTCTGGCTCTGGAAACACCATATATTTT
V gene: TRBV2
J gene: TRBJ1-3
clone size: -
D gene: -

CDR3 protein: CASSSNPGQGLYGYTF
CDR3 DNA: TGTGCCAGCAGCTCAAACCCGGGACAGGGGCTCTATGGCTACACCTTC
V gene: TRBV9
J gene: TRBJ1-2
clone size: -
D gene: TRBD1

CDR3 protein: CASRDTGGVHYGYTF
CDR3 DNA: TGTGCCAGCAGGGATACAGGGGGTGTTCACTATGGCTACACCTTC
V gene: TRBV27
J gene: TRBJ1-2
clone size: -
D gene: TRBD1

CDR3 protein: CASSLGRQGSTEAFF
CDR3 DNA: TGCGCCAGCAGCTTGGGGAGGCAGGGGAGCACTGAAGCTTTCTTT
V gene: TRBV5-1
J gene: TRBJ1-1
clone size: -
D gene: -

CDR3 protein: CATSDGTGAGYTF
CDR3 DNA: TGTGCCACCAGTGATGGGACAGGTGCTGGCTACACCTTC
V gene: TRBV24-1
J gene: TRBJ1-2
clone size: -
D gene: TRBD1

CDR3 protein: CASSLAQGRDTQYF
CDR3 DNA: TGTGCCAGCAGCTTAGCACAGGGGAGAGATACGCAGTATTTT
V gene: TRBV11-3
J gene: TRBJ2-3
clone size: -
D gene: TRBD1

CDR3 protein: CASSFTGLPDRAGLNGYTF
CDR3 DNA: TGCGCCAGCAGCTTTACTGGACTACCCGACAGGGCGGGTTTGAATGGCTACACCTTC
V gene: TRBV5-1
J gene: TRBJ1-2
clone size: -
D gene: TRBD1

CDR3 protein: CAISPYTRGNTIYF
CDR3 DNA: TGTGCCATCAGTCCCTATACGAGGGGAAACACCATATATTTT
V gene: TRBV10-3
J gene: TRBJ1-3
clone size: once
D gene: -

CDR3 protein: CASSLISYSYNSPLHF
CDR3 DNA: TGTGCCAGCAGCCTTATTTCCTACTCCTATAATTCACCCCTCCACTTT
V gene: TRBV5-6
J gene: TRBJ1-6
clone size: -
D gene: -

CDR3 protein: CASSFIQGAGYTF
CDR3 DNA: TGTGCCAGCAGCTTCATACAGGGGGCTGGCTACACCTTC
V gene: TRBV7-9
J gene: TRBJ1-2
clone size: -
D gene: TRBD1

CDR3 protein: CASSRDRGNTIYF
CDR3 DNA: TGTGCCAGCAGCAGGGACAGGGGAAACACCATATATTTT
V gene: TRBV5-4
J gene: TRBJ1-3
clone size: -
D gene: TRBD1

CDR3 protein: CAWSPREGGELFF
CDR3 DNA: TGTGCCTGGAGTCCTAGGGAGGGCGGGGAGCTGTTTTTT
V gene: TRBV30
J gene: TRBJ2-2
clone size: -
D gene: TRBD2

CDR3 protein: CASSRDSNQPQHF
CDR3 DNA: TGTGCCAGCAGTAGAGATAGCAATCAGCCCCAGCATTTT
V gene: TRBV25-1
J gene: TRBJ1-5
clone size: -
D gene: -

CDR3 protein: CASSQDRGSPQHF
CDR3 DNA: TGCGCCAGCAGCCAAGATCGGGGGAGCCCCCAGCATTTT
V gene: TRBV4-3
J gene: TRBJ1-5
clone size: -
D gene: -

CDR3 protein: CASSQEGEGGVDQPQHF
CDR3 DNA: TGTGCCAGCAGCCAAGAAGGAGAGGGAGGGGTGGATCAGCCCCAGCATTTT
V gene: TRBV14
J gene: TRBJ1-5
clone size: once
D gene: -